The 23 T cell receptor beta chains in this list originate from one sample, sequenced in a study of cytomegalovirus exposure and HLA in healthy donors. PCR primers comprised 60 Vbeta and 13 Jbeta primers. The assay was immunoSEQ multiplex PCR, and TCRdb's table has in-frame clones only and misses some. The data show around 40,000 clones, 70% to 80% seen once. The sample was PBMCs. Receptors originate from a woman under 40 in good health and CMV-seronegative.

This clone was seen a single time. The chain couples TRBV6-5 to TRBJ2-7; TRBD1 matches 10 bases. Trimming took 4 bases from V and 2 from J; bases not matched to a gene: 5. CDR1 and CDR2 from the germline V gene are MNHEY and SVGAGI. The CDR3 spans 15 residues. This CDR3 is CASSFSGTGAYEQYF. The CDR3 coding sequence is TGTGCCAGCAGTTTCTCCGGGACAGGGGCCTACGAGCAGTACTTC.

The sample holds a few counts of this clone. The rearrangement joins TRBV2 to TRBJ2-1, with 14 bases matching TRBD2. The germline gives CDR1 SNHLY, CDR2 FYNNEI. CDR3 size: 15 residues. Trimming cost V 8 bases and J 0 bases; bases outside gene matches: 0. The CDR3 loop reads CASGTSGSSYNEQFF. The CDR3 nucleotides are TGTGCCAGCGGGACTAGCGGGAGCTCCTACAATGAGCAGTTCTTC.

This clone has a single count. The genes are TRBV5-1 and TRBJ1-2; no definite D call. The CDR3 loop spans 13 amino acids. With 4 bases removed from V and 8 bases from J, the gap between germline ends came to 15 bases. Per the germline V gene, CDR1 is SGHRS and CDR2 is YFSETQ. CDR3 bases: TGCGCCAGCAGCCTCGACAACTCCGACGGCTACACCTTC. Its translation is CASSLDNSDGYTF.

The chain employs TRBV2 and TRBJ2-1; the D is unclear. Germline V gene data show CDR1 as SNHLY and CDR2 as FYNNEI. V dropped 5 bases and J dropped 12 bases, with 11 bases sitting between them. This CDR3 has 11 amino acids. CDR3 residues: CASSMEMVQFF. The CDR3 DNA is TGTGCCAGCAGTATGGAGATGGTGCAGTTCTTC.

This clone was seen only a few times. This rearrangement joins TRBV6-4 to TRBJ2-1, with TRBD1 as a possible D gene (5 bases). The CDR3 is made up of 13 amino acids. Deletions cut 0 bases from V and 5 bases from J, with 5 bases between. Germline CDR1 MRHNA, CDR2 SNTAGT. CDR3 protein: CASSDSDNNEQFF. CDR3 coding DNA: TGTGCCAGCAGTGACTCGGACAACAATGAGCAGTTCTTC.

This clone was counted between two and nine times. J is TRBJ1-2 and V is TRBV5-6, with D possibly TRBD1 on 6 matching bases. CDR1 is SGHDT and CDR2 is YYEEEE in the germline V gene. Trimming removed 4 bases at V and 2 bases at J, with 18 bases between. The CDR3 totals 16 residues. CDR3 sequence (DNA): TGTGCCAGCAGCCGACCTTACAGGGCGATCAACTATGGCTACACCTTC. It codes for CASSRPYRAINYGYTF.

The chain employs TRBV7-9 and TRBJ1-2; 7 bases line up with TRBD1. Unmatched junction bases numbered 2, after V lost 4 bases and J lost 0 bases. Per the germline V gene, CDR1 is SEHNR and CDR2 is FQNEAQ (reference sequence). This CDR3 has 14 amino acids. The CDR3 DNA is TGTGCCAGCAGCTCTCAGGGGGCTAACTATGGCTACACCTTC. This sequence encodes CASSSQGANYGYTF. The whole variable domain, filled in from reference TRBV7-9 and TRBJ1-2, reads DTGVSQNPRHKITKRGQNVTFRCDPISEHNRLYWYRQTLGQGPEFLTYFQNEAQLEKSRLLSDRFSAERPKGSFSTLEIQRTEQGDSAMYLCASSSQGANYGYTFGSGTRLTVV.

J is TRBJ1-6 and V is TRBV30; D gene unclear. CDR1 is GTSNPN and CDR2 is SVGIG in the germline V gene (reference sequence). The length of the CDR3 is 18 residues. Deletions cut 0 bases from V and 4 bases from J, with 19 bases between. The CDR3 sequence is CAWSVGRAGSLYNSPLHF. The CDR3 DNA reads TGTGCCTGGAGTGTAGGGCGGGCAGGAAGCCTTTATAATTCACCCCTCCACTTT. Looking up the rest from reference TRBV30 and TRBJ1-6 gives the full variable domain: SQTIHQWPATLVQPVGSPLSLECTVEGTSNPNLYWYRQAAGRGLQLLFYSVGIGQISSEVPQNLSASRPQDRQFILSSKKLLLSDSGFYLCAWSVGRAGSLYNSPLHFGNGTRLTVT.

There are a few counts of this clone. V gene TRBV28 combines with J gene TRBJ1-1, with TRBD1 identical over 7 bases. The CDR3 runs 12 residues. CDR1 is MDHEN and CDR2 is SYDVKM in the germline V gene. The junction had 10 bases not matched to a gene; V was cut back by 6 bases and J by 12 bases. The CDR3: CASSIDRVVTFF. The CDR3 bases are TGTGCCAGCAGCATTGACAGGGTCGTAACTTTCTTT. The full variable domain, its missing parts supplied by reference TRBV28 and TRBJ1-1, is DVKVTQSSRYLVKRTGEKVFLECVQDMDHENMFWYRQDPGLGLRLIYFSYDVKMKEKGDIPEGYSVSREKKERFSLILESASTNQTSMYLCASSIDRVVTFFGQGTRLTVV.

This rearrangement joins TRBV9 to TRBJ2-2; 11 nucleotides match TRBD2. V trimming: 6 bases; J trimming: 6 bases; junction bases outside the gene matches: 4. The CDR3 has 14 residues. CDR1 and CDR2 (germline): SGDLS, YYNGEE. CDR3 bases: TGTGCCAGCACTAGCGGGGGGCTCCCCGGGGAGCTGTTTTTT. Translating gives CASTSGGLPGELFF.

The count of this clone is one. This chain connects TRBV6-5 to TRBJ1-2; D uncertain. The germline V gene encodes CDR1 MNHEY and CDR2 SVGAGI. The ends were cut back, 2 bases at V and 0 bases at J, with 13 bases in the middle. The CDR3 runs to 16 residues. CDR3 amino acids: CASSYLGLAANYGYTF. As DNA, the CDR3 is TGTGCCAGCAGTTACCTCGGGTTGGCGGCTAACTATGGCTACACCTTC.

This clone was picked up one time. The chain links TRBV27 to TRBJ2-5; D is possibly TRBD1 (6 bases). CDR3 length equals 13 residues. The germline V gene has CDR1 MNHEY and CDR2 SMNVEV (reference sequence). With 4 bases removed from V and 2 bases from J, the gap between germline ends came to 8 bases. The CDR3 protein is CASSWGPQETQYF. For the CDR3, the DNA is TGTGCCAGCAGTTGGGGGCCGCAAGAGACCCAGTACTTC.

The DNA for the CDR3 is TGTGCCTGGAGGGGCGGACAGGGAGGGGCAGATACGCAGTATTTT. Translating it yields CAWRGGQGGADTQYF. The chain is built from TRBV30 and TRBJ2-3; D perhaps matches TRBD1 (8 bases). V gave up 3 bases and J gave up 4 bases, with 17 bases separating them. The CDR3 contains 15 residues. Germline CDR1 is GTSNPN and CDR2 is SVGIG (reference sequence).

The chain recombines TRBV7-2 with TRBJ2-3; the match to TRBD2 covers 9 bases. Germline V CDR1 and CDR2: SGHTA, FQGNSA. The CDR3 is made up of 15 amino acids. V lost 3 bases, J lost 6 bases, and 7 bases stayed unmatched. In DNA, the CDR3 is TGTGCCAGCAGCTTTAATAGCGGGGGCGTGGATACGCAGTATTTT. Translating it yields CASSFNSGGVDTQYF.

The chain carries TRBV7-9 and TRBJ1-1; 8 nucleotides line up with TRBD1. The ends lost 2 bases at V and 4 bases at J; junction bases unmatched: 0. Germline V CDR1 and CDR2: SEHNR, FQNEAQ (reference sequence). The CDR3 spans 13 residues. CDR3 bases: TGTGCCAGCAGCTTAACAGGGGGCACTGAAGCTTTCTTT. Its translation: CASSLTGGTEAFF.

V usage is TRBV15 and J usage is TRBJ2-5, with D possibly TRBD1 on 5 matching bases. V lost 1 base and J lost 6, with 15 bases in between. The germline V gene has CDR1 LNHNV and CDR2 YYDKDF (reference sequence). This CDR3 is 15 amino acids long. The CDR3 sequence is CATSRGRQSLQTQYF. As DNA, the CDR3 is TGTGCCACCAGCAGAGGAAGACAGAGTCTGCAGACCCAGTACTTC. Drawing the rest from reference TRBV15 and TRBJ2-5, the complete variable domain is DAMVIQNPRYQVTQFGKPVTLSCSQTLNHNVMYWYQQKSSQAPKLLFHYYDKDFNNEADTPDNFQSRRPNTSFCFLDIRSPGLGDTAMYLCATSRGRQSLQTQYFGPGTRLLVL.

The rearrangement uses TRBV30 and TRBJ2-3, with TRBD2 identical over 7 bases. V trimming: 5 bases; J trimming: 5 bases; junction bases outside the gene matches: 10. Germline V gene lookup returns CDR1 GTSNPN and CDR2 SVGIG (reference sequence). The CDR3 loop spans 14 amino acids. In DNA form, the CDR3 reads TGTGCCTGGGGCGTCGGCGGGAGCTTAGATACGCAGTATTTT. Protein: CAWGVGGSLDTQYF.

The V call is TRBV29-1, the J call TRBJ2-7, with a tentative D call TRBD1 (6 bases). V was pared by 0 bases and J by 0 bases, with 15 bases between. CDR1 SQVTM and CDR2 ANQGSEA come from the germline V gene. The CDR3 extends over 16 amino acids. The DNA of the CDR3 is TGCAGCGTTGAAGAGGCCGGGACACGGGGCTCCTACGAGCAGTACTTC. Amino acids: CSVEEAGTRGSYEQYF.

The chain uses TRBV7-2 and TRBJ1-1; 7 bases map to TRBD1. The germline CDR1 and CDR2 sequences are SGHTA and FQGNSA. This CDR3 has 12 residues. V lost 5 bases to trimming and J lost 7 bases; unmatched junction nucleotides: 4. The CDR3 loop is CASSVRQGEAFF. The DNA for the CDR3 is TGTGCCAGCAGCGTCAGACAGGGTGAAGCTTTCTTT.

The chain joins TRBV10-1 to TRBJ2-3; 9 bases map to TRBD1. Germline V gene sequence: CDR1 WNHNN, CDR2 SYGVQD (reference sequence). The CDR3 length is 15 residues. V was clipped by 3 bases and J by 4 bases; unmatched bases: 5. The CDR3 bases are TGCGCCAGCAGTGATATGGGGACAGGGTCAGATACGCAGTATTTT. Residues: CASSDMGTGSDTQYF.

In DNA, the CDR3 is TGTGCCAGCAGGAGCCTAGCGGGCTGTTCCTACGAGCAGTACTTC. Amino acids: CASRSLAGCSYEQYF. V gene TRBV21-1 combines with J gene TRBJ2-7; the DNA was not used to check the table's D call, TRBD2. TRBV21-1 is classified as a pseudogene. The CDR3 is 15 amino acids.

This clone was found a few times. V and J are TRBV19 and TRBJ2-5; perhaps TRBD2 as D (7 bases). Trimming stripped 5 bases from V and 1 base from J, with 14 bases between. CDR1 is LNHDA, CDR2 SQIVND, per germline (reference sequence). The CDR3 has 15 residues. Written as DNA, the CDR3 is TGTGCCAGTAGTGTCGGGGGGCCGATCCAAGAGACCCAGTACTTC. This gives the protein CASSVGGPIQETQYF. Full variable domain (rest looked up from reference TRBV19 and TRBJ2-5): DGGITQSPKYLFRKEGQNVTLSCEQNLNHDAMYWYRQDPGQGLRLIYYSQIVNDFQKGDIAEGYSVSREKKESFPLTVTSAQKNPTAFYLCASSVGGPIQETQYFGPGTRLLVL.

This chain joins TRBV30 and TRBJ2-5, with 12 bases lining up with TRBD2. The J segment lost 5 bases and the V segment lost 8 bases, leaving 6 bases of the junction unmatched. The CDR3 totals 13 residues. Per germline, CDR1 GTSNPN and CDR2 SVGIG (reference sequence). The CDR3 is CARTSGIGETQYF. CDR3 nucleotides: TGTGCCCGGACTAGCGGGATAGGGGAGACCCAGTACTTC.